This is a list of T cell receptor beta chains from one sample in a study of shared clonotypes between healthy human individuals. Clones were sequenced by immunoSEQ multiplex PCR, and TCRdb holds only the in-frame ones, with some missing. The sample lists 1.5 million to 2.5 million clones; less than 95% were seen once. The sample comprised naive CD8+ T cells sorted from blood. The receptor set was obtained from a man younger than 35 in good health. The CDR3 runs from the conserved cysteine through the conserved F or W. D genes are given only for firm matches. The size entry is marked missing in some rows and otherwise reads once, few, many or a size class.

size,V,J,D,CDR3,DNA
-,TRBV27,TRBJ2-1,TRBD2,CASSPSSGETYNEQFF,TGTGCCAGCAGTCCCTCTAGCGGGGAGACCTACAATGAGCAGTTCTTC
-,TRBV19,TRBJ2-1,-,CASSMKDGFYNEQFF,TGTGCCAGTAGTATGAAGGACGGGTTCTACAATGAGCAGTTCTTC
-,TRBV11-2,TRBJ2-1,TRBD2,CASTLGLAGYNEQFF,TGTGCCAGCACCTTGGGGCTAGCGGGCTACAATGAGCAGTTCTTC
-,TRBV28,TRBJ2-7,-,CASSSRTDSYEQYF,TGTGCCAGCAGTTCCCGGACGGATTCCTACGAGCAGTACTTC
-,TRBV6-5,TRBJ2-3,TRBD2,CATLAGEGPDTQYF,TGTGCCACCCTAGCGGGAGAGGGGCCAGATACGCAGTATTTT
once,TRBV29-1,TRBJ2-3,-,CSVEDRGAVTDTQYF,TGCAGCGTTGAAGATCGGGGTGCAGTCACAGATACGCAGTATTTT
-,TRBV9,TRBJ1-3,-,CASSVESESSGNTIYF,TGTGCCAGCAGCGTAGAGTCGGAATCCTCTGGAAACACCATATATTTT
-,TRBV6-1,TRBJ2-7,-,CASSATGTPSSYEQYF,TGTGCCAGCAGTGCGACCGGGACTCCAAGCTCCTACGAGCAGTACTTC
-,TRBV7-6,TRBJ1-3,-,CASSLYYQDVGRRFWNGNTIYF,TGTGCCAGCAGCTTATATTATCAGGATGTGGGACGGCGATTTTGGAATGGAAACACCATATATTTT
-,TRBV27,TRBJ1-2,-,CASSTRDMEGLGYGYTF,TGTGCCAGCAGTACCCGGGACATGGAGGGTCTAGGCTATGGCTACACCTTC
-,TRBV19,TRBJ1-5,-,CASQEGFGNQPQHF,TGTGCCAGTCAAGAGGGTTTCGGCAATCAGCCCCAGCATTTT
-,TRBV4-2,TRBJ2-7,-,CASSQEKIGAYEQYF,TGTGCCAGCAGCCAAGAAAAAATCGGGGCCTACGAGCAGTACTTC
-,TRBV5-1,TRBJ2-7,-,CASSPRQDRYEQYF,TGCGCCAGCAGCCCCAGACAGGACCGGTACGAGCAGTACTTC
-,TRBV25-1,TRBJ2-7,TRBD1,CASSEWDRGRNEQYF,TGTGCCAGCAGTGAGTGGGACAGGGGGCGCAACGAGCAGTACTTC
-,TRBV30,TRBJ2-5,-,CAWAKYQETQYF,TGTGCCTGGGCAAAGTACCAAGAGACCCAGTACTTC
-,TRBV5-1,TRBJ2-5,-,CASSLLPVYEEAQYF,TGCGCCAGCAGCCTACTACCGGTGTACGAGGAGGCCCAGTACTTC
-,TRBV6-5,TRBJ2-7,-,CASSYEGAFSYEQYF,TGTGCCAGCAGTTACGAAGGGGCCTTTTCCTACGAGCAGTACTTC
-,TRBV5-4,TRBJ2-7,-,CASSTENLPYEQYF,TGTGCCAGCAGCACTGAGAATCTACCCTACGAGCAGTACTTC
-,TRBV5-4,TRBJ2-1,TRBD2,CASSSPSGSSYNEQFF,TGTGCCAGCAGCTCCCCTAGCGGGAGCTCCTACAATGAGCAGTTCTTC
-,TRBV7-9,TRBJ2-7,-,CASSGPQGITYEQYF,TGTGCCAGCAGCGGACCACAAGGAATCACCTACGAGCAGTACTTC
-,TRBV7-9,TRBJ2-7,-,CASSLRADEQYF,TGTGCCAGCAGCTTAAGGGCCGACGAGCAGTACTTC